This entry lists 25 T cell receptor beta chains sequenced from one sample in a study of T-cell reconstitution after alpha-beta-depleted transplantation in children. Library preparation (for TCRbeta) was performed with unique molecular identifiers. In TCRdb, the PCR reads were re-called with MiXCR into one record per CDR3 protein. Of hundreds of thousands of distinct CDR3 sequences in the sample, 15% to 20% were seen once. The sample consisted of PBMCs from the stem cell graft donor, taken from the stem cell graft. The receptors shown here come from a human donor who donated a stem cell graft to a child with acute myeloid leukemia.

The V gene is TRBV7-2, the J gene TRBJ1-1; TRBD1 aligns across 10 bases. J gave up 4 bases and V 5 bases, and 4 bases lay outside the gene matches. CDR3 length: 14 residues. The germline gives CDR1 SGHTA, CDR2 FQGNSA. The DNA for the CDR3 is TGTGCCAGCAGCGCCTGGACAGGGGGCACTGAAGCTTTCTTT. It encodes CASSAWTGGTEAFF.

Note on this clonotype: It may be a read error: a sequence one base away is much more abundant. The V and J genes are TRBV20-1 and TRBJ1-1; 7 bases map to TRBD1. With 6 bases clipped from V and 0 bases from J, the junction kept 7 bases outside the gene matches. The V gene's germline CDR1 is DFQATT and CDR2 SNEGSKA (reference sequence). There are 14 residues in the CDR3. The CDR3 bases are TGCAGTGCAGCCTGGACAGGAGTGAACACTGAAGCTTTCTTT. Its protein product is CSAAWTGVNTEAFF.

This sequence joins TRBV25-1 and TRBJ2-1; the D gene is possibly TRBD2 (6 bases). The germline V gene has CDR1 MGHDK and CDR2 SYGVNS. The CDR3 runs 11 residues. V lost 11 bases, J lost 6 bases, and 11 bases lay in between. The CDR3 DNA is TGTGCCGCGGGGAGGATCAATGAGCAGTTCTTC. Translated, it gives CAAGRINEQFF. Using reference TRBV25-1 and TRBJ2-1 for the parts outside the CDR3, the full variable domain is EADIYQTPRYLVIGTGKKITLECSQTMGHDKMYWYQQDPGMELHLIHYSYGVNSTEKGDLSSESTVSRIRTEHFPLTLESARPSHTSQYLCAAGRINEQFFGPGTRLTVL.

This clonotype was counted only a few times. J is TRBJ2-3 and V is TRBV5-5; 9 bases match TRBD2. Looked up from germline, CDR1 is SGHKS and CDR2 is YYEKEE (reference sequence). This CDR3 comprises 15 residues. With 4 bases clipped from V and 10 bases from J, the junction kept 13 bases outside the gene matches. The CDR3 loop reads CASSAEPGLALSQYF. The CDR3 bases are TGTGCCAGCAGCGCAGAGCCGGGACTAGCCCTATCGCAGTATTTT.

The J gene is TRBJ2-5, the V gene TRBV5-1; 11 positions match TRBD2. V gave up 5 bases and J gave up 5 bases; unmatched junction bases: 2. This CDR3 has 13 amino acids. Germline V gene data show CDR1 as SGHRS and CDR2 as YFSETQ. The CDR3 sequence: CASRLAGVETQYF. In DNA form, the CDR3 reads TGCGCCAGCAGACTAGCGGGGGTTGAGACCCAGTACTTC.

There are many counts of this clonotype. The chain links TRBV29-1 to TRBJ2-7; TRBD2 matches at 13 bases. The CDR3 totals 14 residues. Per germline, CDR1 SQVTM and CDR2 ANQGSEA. The junction had 4 bases not matched to a gene; V was cut back by 3 bases and J by 5 bases. The CDR3 sequence: CSVETSGGTNEQYF. CDR3 sequence (DNA): TGCAGCGTTGAGACTAGCGGGGGGACCAACGAGCAGTACTTC.

This clonotype has at least ten counts. The chain uses TRBV29-1 and TRBJ2-5, with D possibly being TRBD1 (5 bases). The V gene lost 6 bases and the J gene lost 2 bases, with 16 bases spanning the gap. CDR1 is SQVTM, CDR2 ANQGSEA, per germline. The CDR3 sequence is 14 residues long. CDR3 sequence reads: CSVFRASTQETQYF. The CDR3 nucleotides are TGCAGCGTCTTCAGGGCGTCTACACAAGAGACCCAGTACTTC.

The chain is built from TRBV10-3 and TRBJ2-2; D remains unclear. Germline V gene sequence: CDR1 ENHRY, CDR2 SYGVKD. V lost 2 bases to trimming and J lost 4 bases, with 8 bases between them. The CDR3 extends over 14 amino acids. Written as DNA, the CDR3 is TGTGCCATCAGTGAGGCGTCGGGCACCGGGGAGCTGTTTTTT. Protein product: CAISEASGTGELFF.

V usage is TRBV30 and J usage is TRBJ2-1; 7 bases fit TRBD1. There are 13 residues in the CDR3. V lost 5 bases and J lost 10; bases outside the gene matches: 11. The V gene's germline CDR1 is GTSNPN and CDR2 SVGIG (reference sequence). The CDR3 DNA reads as TGTGCCTGGTGCAGTAGGGGGCCCAGGGAGCAGTTCTTC. The encoded protein is CAWCSRGPREQFF.

This clonotype was observed many times. The chain is built from TRBV12-3 or TRBV12-4 and TRBJ1-1; 8 bases fit TRBD1. CDR3 length equals 13 residues. With V trimmed by 2 bases and J by 4 bases, 0 bases remained unmatched. DNA for the CDR3: TGTGCCAGCAGTTTACAGGGGGCCACTGAAGCTTTCTTT. Translation: CASSLQGATEAFF.

The J gene is TRBJ2-4, the V gene TRBV25-1, with D perhaps matching TRBD2 (6 bases). Looked up from germline, CDR1 is MGHDK and CDR2 is SYGVNS. V was trimmed by 3 bases and J by 2 bases, leaving 11 bases between them. The CDR3 sequence is 15 residues long. In DNA, the CDR3 is TGTGCCAGCAGTGACACGGGGGTATCCAAAAACATTCAGTACTTC. It specifies CASSDTGVSKNIQYF. The full variable domain, completed using reference TRBV25-1 and TRBJ2-4, is EADIYQTPRYLVIGTGKKITLECSQTMGHDKMYWYQQDPGMELHLIHYSYGVNSTEKGDLSSESTVSRIRTEHFPLTLESARPSHTSQYLCASSDTGVSKNIQYFGAGTRLSVL.

This clonotype was detected many times. The rearrangement joins TRBV27 to TRBJ2-1; 11 positions agree with TRBD2. V dropped 7 bases and J dropped 8; count of bases not matched to a gene: 4. CDR3 length equals 13 residues. Germline CDR1 reads MNHEY; CDR2 reads SMNVEV (reference sequence). This chain's CDR3 is CASMGLADHEQFF. The CDR3 region has the DNA TGTGCCAGCATGGGACTAGCGGACCATGAGCAGTTCTTC.

This clonotype was detected many times. The rearrangement uses TRBV7-9 and TRBJ2-1, with a tentative D call TRBD1 (5 bases). Germline V gives CDR1 SEHNR, CDR2 FQNEAQ (reference sequence). The V end lost 7 bases, the J end lost 7 bases, and 8 bases lay between the germline ends. This CDR3 region has 11 residues. The CDR3 nucleotides are TGTGCCAGCAATCAGGGAAATGAGCAGTTCTTC. Amino acid sequence: CASNQGNEQFF.

This chain joins TRBV5-5 and TRBJ1-3, with unresolved D. This CDR3 has 13 residues. The germline CDR1 and CDR2 sequences are SGHKS and YYEKEE (reference sequence). V shed 0 bases and J shed 4 bases, with 5 bases lying between them. The chain's CDR3 is CASSLVVGNTIYF. CDR3 DNA sequence: TGTGCCAGCAGCTTGGTGGTCGGAAACACCATATATTTT.

The sample holds many counts of this clonotype. CDR3 nucleotides: TGTGCCAGCAGTGGGTTGGACAGGGGATATAATGGCTACACCTTC. It yields the protein CASSGLDRGYNGYTF. J is TRBJ1-2 and V is TRBV25-1, with 9 bases identical to TRBD1. The V and J ends lost 4 bases and 6 bases, in that order; junction bases with no gene match: 9. Germline lookup yields CDR1 MGHDK and CDR2 SYGVNS. This CDR3 has 15 amino acids.

This clonotype was counted many times. The V gene is TRBV21-1, the J gene TRBJ1-2; the D segment call TRBD1 is taken from the table without a DNA check. TRBV21-1 is assigned pseudogene status. This CDR3 contains 13 residues. The DNA of the CDR3 is TGTGCCAGCAGGCAACCTAGGGGTTATGGCTACACCTTC. Translated, it gives CASRQPRGYGYTF.

The chain employs TRBV7-2 and TRBJ1-5, with D uncertain. V lost 1 base, J lost 1 base, and 11 bases lay in between. Germline V lookup: CDR1 SGHTA, CDR2 FQGNSA. The CDR3 is made up of 16 amino acids. CDR3 nucleotide sequence: TGTGCCAGCAGCTTAGGGCTCTCGAGCAGCAATCAGCCCCAGCATTTT. This encodes CASSLGLSSSNQPQHF.

This clonotype turned up a few times. The genes are TRBV20-1 and TRBJ1-1; 7 bases align to TRBD1. The J segment lost 7 bases and the V segment lost 3 bases, leaving 5 bases of the junction unmatched. Germline CDR1 reads DFQATT; CDR2 reads SNEGSKA (reference sequence). The CDR3 runs to 12 residues. The CDR3, as DNA: TGCAGTGCTAGTTTCGGACAGGATGAAGCTTTCTTT. Translation: CSASFGQDEAFF.

This clonotype was seen at least ten times. This chain links TRBV20-1 with TRBJ1-6; 10 bases match TRBD1. Unmatched junction bases numbered 7, after V lost 5 bases and J lost 0 bases. The CDR3 runs 17 residues. Germline loops: CDR1 DFQATT, CDR2 SNEGSKA (reference sequence). The CDR3 reads CSALGQGMSSYNSPLHF. The CDR3 coding sequence is TGCAGTGCTCTGGGACAGGGGATGAGCTCCTATAATTCACCCCTCCACTTT.

The count of this clonotype is one. The chain joins TRBV10-3 to TRBJ1-1; D unclear. Germline CDR1 ENHRY, CDR2 SYGVKD. This CDR3 has 15 residues. The ends were cut back, 0 bases at V and 1 base at J, with 9 bases in the middle. Written as DNA, the CDR3 is TGTGCCATCAGTGAGTCGGGCGAAGGGAACACTGAAGCTTTCTTT. The encoded protein is CAISESGEGNTEAFF.

This clonotype turned up a few times. The chain uses TRBV19 and TRBJ2-7, with TRBD1 matching over 9 bases. The V gene's germline CDR1 is LNHDA and CDR2 SQIVND (reference sequence). The CDR3 spans 14 residues. The V gene end was trimmed by 5 bases and the J gene end by 2 bases; junction bases not matched to a gene: 4. CDR3 amino acids: CASSGTGLTYEQYF. The CDR3 region has the DNA TGTGCCAGTAGTGGGACAGGGTTGACCTACGAGCAGTACTTC. The full variable domain, with the rest looked up from reference TRBV19 and TRBJ2-7, is DGGITQSPKYLFRKEGQNVTLSCEQNLNHDAMYWYRQDPGQGLRLIYYSQIVNDFQKGDIAEGYSVSREKKESFPLTVTSAQKNPTAFYLCASSGTGLTYEQYFGPGTRLTVT.

The rearrangement links TRBV20-1 to TRBJ1-2; maybe TRBD1 (6 bases). Trimming stripped 8 bases from V and 7 bases from J, with 17 bases between. This CDR3 has 12 amino acids. CDR1 and CDR2 (germline): DFQATT, SNEGSKA (reference sequence). This CDR3 is CSSRGIRRGYTF. CDR3 bases: TGCAGTTCCAGGGGTATCCGGCGTGGCTACACCTTC.

This clonotype has just a few counts. The J gene is TRBJ2-5, the V gene TRBV20-1; no firm D call. Germline V lookup: CDR1 DFQATT, CDR2 SNEGSKA (reference sequence). The CDR3 is 14 amino acids. Trimming removed 1 base at V and 5 bases at J, with 14 bases between. CDR3 amino acids: CSARVPGFRETQYF. DNA for the CDR3: TGCAGTGCTAGAGTTCCAGGCTTTAGGGAGACCCAGTACTTC.

This clonotype was detected many times. The V gene is TRBV29-1, the J gene TRBJ2-7; D is undetermined. Trimming took off 6 bases at V and 0 bases at J, with 12 bases between the two ends. CDR1 is SQVTM, CDR2 ANQGSEA, per germline. CDR3 length: 13 residues. The CDR3 protein is CSVVDASSYEQYF. The CDR3 DNA follows: TGCAGCGTCGTGGACGCCAGCTCCTACGAGCAGTACTTC.

V is TRBV7-8 and J is TRBJ1-1; no clear D gene. The CDR3 is 14 amino acids. Trimming shortened V by 7 bases and J by 5 bases, and 17 bases separated the two germline ends. Germline V lookup: CDR1 SGHVS, CDR2 FQNEAQ. The CDR3: CASKTERRLTEAFF. The CDR3 nucleotides are TGTGCCAGCAAGACGGAACGAAGACTAACTGAAGCTTTCTTT.